The clone carrying this TCR beta chain was seen a handful of times. The germline V and J ends were trimmed by 5 bases and 4 bases, with 15 bases remaining between them. This CDR3 is 15 amino acids long. From germline, CDR1 is SEHNR and CDR2 FQNEAQ (reference sequence). Researchers ran the PCR with 60 Vbeta and 13 Jbeta primers. TCRdb keeps only in-frame clones here, not all; method: immunoSEQ multiplex PCR. The sample lists approximately 110,000 clones, roughly 13% occurring once. This sample stems from a study of cytomegalovirus exposure and HLA in healthy donors. Study-level background: From donors who were HLA-typed, an early data release held approximately 80 million unique TCRs. Of the donors genotyped, 398 in all, 65% to 90% fell in the Caucasian-associated ancestry cluster.

The V and J genes are TRBV7-9 and TRBJ1-3; D ambiguous. The TCR originated in a man aged 40-50 years in good health and CMV-seropositive. What was sequenced was PBMCs. CDR3 nucleotides: TGTGCCAGCAGCCCGACGCGGGAGTACGGAAACACCATATATTTT. Residues: CASSPTREYGNTIYF. The entire variable domain, with the rest obtained from reference TRBV7-9 and TRBJ1-3, is as follows: DTGVSQNPRHKITKRGQNVTFRCDPISEHNRLYWYRQTLGQGPEFLTYFQNEAQLEKSRLLSDRFSAERPKGSFSTLEIQRTEQGDSAMYLCASSPTREYGNTIYFGEGSWLTVV.